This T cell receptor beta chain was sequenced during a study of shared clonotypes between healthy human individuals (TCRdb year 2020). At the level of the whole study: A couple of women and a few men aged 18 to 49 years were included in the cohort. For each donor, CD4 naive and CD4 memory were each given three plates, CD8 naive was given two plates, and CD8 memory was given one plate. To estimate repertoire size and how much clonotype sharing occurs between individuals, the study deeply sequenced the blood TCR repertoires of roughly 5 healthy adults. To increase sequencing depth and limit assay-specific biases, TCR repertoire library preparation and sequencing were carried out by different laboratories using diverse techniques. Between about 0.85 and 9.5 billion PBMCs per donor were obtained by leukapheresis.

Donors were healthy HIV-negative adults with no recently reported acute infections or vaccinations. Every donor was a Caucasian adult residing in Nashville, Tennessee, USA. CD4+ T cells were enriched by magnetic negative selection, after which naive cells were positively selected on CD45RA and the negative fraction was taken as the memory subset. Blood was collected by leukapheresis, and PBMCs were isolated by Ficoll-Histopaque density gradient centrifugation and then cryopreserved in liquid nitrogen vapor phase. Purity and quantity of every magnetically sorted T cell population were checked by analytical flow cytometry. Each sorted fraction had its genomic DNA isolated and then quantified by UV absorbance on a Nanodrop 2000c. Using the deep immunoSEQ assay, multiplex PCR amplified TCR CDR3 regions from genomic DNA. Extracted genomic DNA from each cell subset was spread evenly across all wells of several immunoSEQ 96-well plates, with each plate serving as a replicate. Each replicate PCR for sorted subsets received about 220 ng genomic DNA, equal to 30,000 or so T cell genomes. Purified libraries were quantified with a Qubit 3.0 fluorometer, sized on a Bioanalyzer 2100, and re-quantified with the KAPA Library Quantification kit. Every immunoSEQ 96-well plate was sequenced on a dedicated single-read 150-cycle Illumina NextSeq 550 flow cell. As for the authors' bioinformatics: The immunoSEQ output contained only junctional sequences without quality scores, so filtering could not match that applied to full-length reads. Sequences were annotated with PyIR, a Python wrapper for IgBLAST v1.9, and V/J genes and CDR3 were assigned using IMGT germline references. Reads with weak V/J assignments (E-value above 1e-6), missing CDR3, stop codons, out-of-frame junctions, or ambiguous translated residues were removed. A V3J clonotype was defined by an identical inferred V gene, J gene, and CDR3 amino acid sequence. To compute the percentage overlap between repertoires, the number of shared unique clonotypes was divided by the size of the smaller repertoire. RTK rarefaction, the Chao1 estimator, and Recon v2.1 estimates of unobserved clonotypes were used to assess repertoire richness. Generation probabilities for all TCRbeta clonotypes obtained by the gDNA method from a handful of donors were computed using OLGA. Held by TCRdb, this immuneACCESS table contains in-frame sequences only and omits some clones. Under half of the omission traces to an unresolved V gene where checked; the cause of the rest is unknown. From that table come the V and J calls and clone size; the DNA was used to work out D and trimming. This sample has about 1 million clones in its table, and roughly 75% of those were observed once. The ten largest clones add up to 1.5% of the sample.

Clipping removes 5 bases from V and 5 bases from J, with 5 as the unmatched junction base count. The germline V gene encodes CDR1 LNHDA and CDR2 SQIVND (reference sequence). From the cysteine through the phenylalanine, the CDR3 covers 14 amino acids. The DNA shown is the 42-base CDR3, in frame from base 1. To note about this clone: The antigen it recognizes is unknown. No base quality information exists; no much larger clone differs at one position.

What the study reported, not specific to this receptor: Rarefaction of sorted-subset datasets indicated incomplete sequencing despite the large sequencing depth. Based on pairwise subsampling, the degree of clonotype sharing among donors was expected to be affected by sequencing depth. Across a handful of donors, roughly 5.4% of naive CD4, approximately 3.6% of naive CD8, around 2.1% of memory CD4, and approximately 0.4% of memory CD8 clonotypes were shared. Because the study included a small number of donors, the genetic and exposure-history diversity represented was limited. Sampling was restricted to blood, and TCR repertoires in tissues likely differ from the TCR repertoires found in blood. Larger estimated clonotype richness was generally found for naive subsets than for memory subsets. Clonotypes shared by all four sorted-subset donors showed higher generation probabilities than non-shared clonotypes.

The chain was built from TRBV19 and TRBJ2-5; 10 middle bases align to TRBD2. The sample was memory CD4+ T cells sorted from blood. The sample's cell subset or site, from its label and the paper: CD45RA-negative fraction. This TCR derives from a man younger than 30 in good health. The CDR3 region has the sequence CASSVSGRGETQYF. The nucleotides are TGTGCCAGTAGTGTAAGCGGGAGGGGTGAGACCCAGTACTTC.